This T cell receptor (beta chain) was found in a study of T cell changes during pregnancy in multiple sclerosis. In germline, CDR1 is LNHNV, CDR2 YYDKDF (reference sequence). With V trimmed by 3 bases and J by 0 bases, 5 bases remained unmatched. The CDR3 sequence is 16 residues long. Profiling relied on immunoSEQ multiplex PCR, and the TCRdb table lists in-frame clones only, not all of them. This sample has some 39,000 clones, with more than 70% found just once. This clone was recorded only once. Material: CD8+ T cells from peripheral blood mononuclear cells, obtained in the first trimester of pregnancy. This chain joins TRBV15 and TRBJ1-3, with TRBD1 matching 7 bases. This receptor was identified in a female donor with multiple sclerosis, enrolled in a pregnancy study. The CDR3 protein is CATSSKQGLSGNTIYF. The DNA of the CDR3 is TGTGCCACCAGCAGCAAACAGGGGCTCTCTGGAAACACCATATATTTT.